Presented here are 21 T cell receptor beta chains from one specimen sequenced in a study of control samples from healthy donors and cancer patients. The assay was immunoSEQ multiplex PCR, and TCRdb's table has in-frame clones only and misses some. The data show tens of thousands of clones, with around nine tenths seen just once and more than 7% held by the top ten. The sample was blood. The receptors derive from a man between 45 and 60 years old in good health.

Here the CDR3 reads CASSLDRGSTDTQYF. Written as DNA, the CDR3 is TGTGCCAGCAGCTTAGACAGGGGAAGCACAGATACGCAGTATTTT. The chain carries TRBV7-3 and TRBJ2-3; 8 nucleotides align to TRBD1. CDR3 length: 15 residues. V shed 2 bases and J 0 bases; nucleotides not matched to a gene: 1. The germline V gene has CDR1 SGHTA and CDR2 FQGTGA.

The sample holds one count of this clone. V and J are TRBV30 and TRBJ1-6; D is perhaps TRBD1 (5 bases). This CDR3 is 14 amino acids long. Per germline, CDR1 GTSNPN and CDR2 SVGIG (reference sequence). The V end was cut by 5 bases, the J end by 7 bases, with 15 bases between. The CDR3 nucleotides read TGTGCCTGGGATTCCGGGACTACAAATTCACCCCTCCACTTT. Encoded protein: CAWDSGTTNSPLHF.

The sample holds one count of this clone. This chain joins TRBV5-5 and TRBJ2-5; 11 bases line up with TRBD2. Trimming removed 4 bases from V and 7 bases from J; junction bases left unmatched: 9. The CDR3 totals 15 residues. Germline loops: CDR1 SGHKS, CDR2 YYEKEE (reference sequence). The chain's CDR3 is CASSPGLAVPGTQYF. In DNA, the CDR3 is TGTGCCAGCAGCCCGGGACTAGCGGTCCCGGGGACCCAGTACTTC.

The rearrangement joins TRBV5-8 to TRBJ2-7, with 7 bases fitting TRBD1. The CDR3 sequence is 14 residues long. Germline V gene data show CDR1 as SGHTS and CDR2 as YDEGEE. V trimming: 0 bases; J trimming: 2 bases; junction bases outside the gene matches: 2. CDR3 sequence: CASSLDRGAYEQYF. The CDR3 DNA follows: TGTGCCAGCAGCTTGGACAGGGGAGCCTACGAGCAGTACTTC.

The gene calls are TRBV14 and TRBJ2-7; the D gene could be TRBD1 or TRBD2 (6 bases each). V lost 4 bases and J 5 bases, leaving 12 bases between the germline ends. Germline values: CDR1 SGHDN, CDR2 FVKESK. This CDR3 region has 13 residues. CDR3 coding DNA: TGTGCCAGCAGCCCCCAGGGGAGGAACGAGCAGTACTTC. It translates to CASSPQGRNEQYF. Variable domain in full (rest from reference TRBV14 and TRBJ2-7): EAGVTQFPSHSVIEKGQTVTLRCDPISGHDNLYWYRRVMGKEIKFLLHFVKESKQDESGMPNNRFLAERTGGTYSTLKVQPAELEDSGVYFCASSPQGRNEQYFGPGTRLTVT.

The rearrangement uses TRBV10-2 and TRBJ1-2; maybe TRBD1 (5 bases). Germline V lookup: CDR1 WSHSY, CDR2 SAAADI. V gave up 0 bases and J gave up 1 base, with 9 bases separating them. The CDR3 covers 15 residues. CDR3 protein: CASSESPGNNYGYTF. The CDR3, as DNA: TGCGCCAGCAGTGAGTCGCCAGGGAATAACTATGGCTACACCTTC.

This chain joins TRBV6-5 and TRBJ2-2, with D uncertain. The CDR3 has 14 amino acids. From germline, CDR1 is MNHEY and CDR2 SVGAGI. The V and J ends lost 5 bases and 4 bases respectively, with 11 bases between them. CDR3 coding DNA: TGTGCCAGCAGTCTCAGAGGAAGCACCGGGGAGCTGTTTTTT. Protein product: CASSLRGSTGELFF.

Written as DNA, the CDR3 is TGTGCCAGCAGTCCTAGCGGGAATGAGCAGTTCTTC. Encoded protein: CASSPSGNEQFF. The V call is TRBV25-1, the J call TRBJ2-1; 8 positions agree with TRBD2. Unmatched junction bases numbered 1, after V lost 5 bases and J lost 7 bases. The CDR3 covers 12 residues. CDR1 and CDR2 (germline): MGHDK, SYGVNS.

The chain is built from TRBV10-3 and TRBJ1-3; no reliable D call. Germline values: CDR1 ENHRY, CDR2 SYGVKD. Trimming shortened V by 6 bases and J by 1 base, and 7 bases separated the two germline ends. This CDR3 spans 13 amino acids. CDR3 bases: TGTGCCATCAGGGTCGTATCTGGAAACACCATATATTTT. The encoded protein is CAIRVVSGNTIYF.

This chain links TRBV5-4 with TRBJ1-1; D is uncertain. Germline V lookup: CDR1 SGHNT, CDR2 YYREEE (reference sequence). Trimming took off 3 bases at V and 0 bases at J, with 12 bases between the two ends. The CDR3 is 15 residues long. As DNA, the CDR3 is TGTGCCAGCAGCTCCGAAGGAATTATGAACACTGAAGCTTTCTTT. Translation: CASSSEGIMNTEAFF. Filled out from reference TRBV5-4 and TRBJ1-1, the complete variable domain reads ETGVTQSPTHLIKTRGQQVTLRCSSQSGHNTVSWYQQALGQGPQFIFQYYREEENGRGNFPPRFSGLQFPNYSSELNVNALELDDSALYLCASSSEGIMNTEAFFGQGTRLTVV.

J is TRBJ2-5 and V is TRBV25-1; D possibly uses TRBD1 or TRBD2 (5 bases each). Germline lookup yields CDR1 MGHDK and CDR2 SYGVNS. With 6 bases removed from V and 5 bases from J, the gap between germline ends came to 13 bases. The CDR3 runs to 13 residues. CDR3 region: CASREQWGETQYF. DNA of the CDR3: TGTGCCAGCAGAGAGCAATGGGGGGAGACCCAGTACTTC.

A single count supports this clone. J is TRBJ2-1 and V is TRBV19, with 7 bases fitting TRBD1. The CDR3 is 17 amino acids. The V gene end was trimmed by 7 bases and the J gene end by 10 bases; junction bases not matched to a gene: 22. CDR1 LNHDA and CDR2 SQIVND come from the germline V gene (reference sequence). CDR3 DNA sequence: TGTGCCAGTACCCTATCACCCGGGACAGCCCTCCCAAAGGAGCAGTTCTTC. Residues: CASTLSPGTALPKEQFF.

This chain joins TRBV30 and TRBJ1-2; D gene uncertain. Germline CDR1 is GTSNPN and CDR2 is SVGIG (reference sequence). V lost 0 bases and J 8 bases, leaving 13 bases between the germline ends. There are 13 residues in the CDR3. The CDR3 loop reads CAWSVEGGKGYTF. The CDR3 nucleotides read TGTGCCTGGAGTGTGGAGGGTGGGAAGGGCTACACCTTC.

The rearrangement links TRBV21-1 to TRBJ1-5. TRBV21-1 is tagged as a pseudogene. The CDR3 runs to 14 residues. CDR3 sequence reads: CASSTNLPYQPQHF. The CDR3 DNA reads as TGTGCCAGCAGCACCAACCTCCCGTACCAGCCCCAGCATTTT.

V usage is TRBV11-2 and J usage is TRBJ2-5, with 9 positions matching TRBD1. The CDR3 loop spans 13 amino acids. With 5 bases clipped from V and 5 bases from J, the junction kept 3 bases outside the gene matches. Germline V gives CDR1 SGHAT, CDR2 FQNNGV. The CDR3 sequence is CASSRDRAETQYF. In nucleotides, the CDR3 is TGTGCCAGCAGCAGGGACAGGGCGGAGACCCAGTACTTC.

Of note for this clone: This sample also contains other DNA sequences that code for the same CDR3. Here the CDR3 reads CASSPASRELFF. The CDR3 DNA follows: TGTGCCAGCAGTCCCGCTTCCCGGGAGCTGTTTTTT. The chain has TRBV11-2 and TRBJ2-2; D gene ambiguous. CDR1 and CDR2 (germline): SGHAT, FQNNGV. V lost 6 bases and J 9 bases, leaving 11 bases between the germline ends. There are 12 residues in the CDR3.

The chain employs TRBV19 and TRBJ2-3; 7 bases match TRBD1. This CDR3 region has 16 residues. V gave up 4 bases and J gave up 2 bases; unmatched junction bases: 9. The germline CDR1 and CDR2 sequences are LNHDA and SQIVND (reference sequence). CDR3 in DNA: TGTGCCAGTAGTACCGCGACAGGGTTCTTCACAGATACGCAGTATTTT. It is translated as CASSTATGFFTDTQYF.

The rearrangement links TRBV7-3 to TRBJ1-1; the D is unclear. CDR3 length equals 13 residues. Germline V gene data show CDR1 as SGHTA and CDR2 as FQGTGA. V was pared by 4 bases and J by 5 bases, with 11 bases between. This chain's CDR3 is CASSSLIGTEAFF. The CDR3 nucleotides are TGTGCCAGCAGCTCCCTGATCGGGACTGAAGCTTTCTTT.

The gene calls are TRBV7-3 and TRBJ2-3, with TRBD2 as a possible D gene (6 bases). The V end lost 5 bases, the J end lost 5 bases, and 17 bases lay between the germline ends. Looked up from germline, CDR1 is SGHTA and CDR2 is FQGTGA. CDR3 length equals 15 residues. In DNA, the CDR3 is TGTGCCAGCAGCCCGCGGAGGGCTGGCGGAGATACGCAGTATTTT. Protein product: CASSPRRAGGDTQYF. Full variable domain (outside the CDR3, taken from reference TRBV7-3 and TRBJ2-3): GAGVSQTPSNKVTEKGKYVELRCDPISGHTALYWYRQSLGQGPEFLIYFQGTGAADDSGLPNDRFFAVRPEGSVSTLKIQRTERGDSAVYLCASSPRRAGGDTQYFGPGTRLTVL.

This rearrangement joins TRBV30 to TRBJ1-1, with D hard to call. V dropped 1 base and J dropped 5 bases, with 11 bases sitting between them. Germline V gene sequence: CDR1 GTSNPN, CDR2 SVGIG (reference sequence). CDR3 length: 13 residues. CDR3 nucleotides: TGTGCCTGGAGTGGAACTTGGGAGACTGAAGCTTTCTTT. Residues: CAWSGTWETEAFF.

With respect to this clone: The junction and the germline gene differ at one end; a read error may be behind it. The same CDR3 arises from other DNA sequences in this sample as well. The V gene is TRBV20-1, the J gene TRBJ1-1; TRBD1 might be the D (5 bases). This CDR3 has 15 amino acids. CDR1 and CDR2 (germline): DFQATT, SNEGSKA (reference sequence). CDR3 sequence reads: CSASSGDRGSTEAFF. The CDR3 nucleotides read TGTAGTGCTAGTTCCGGCGATAGGGGTAGCACTGAAGCTTTCTTT.